This T cell receptor beta chain is drawn from a study of vaccination and CD4 T cells after COVID-19. Study as a whole: The stimulating agents, overlapping spike peptides, came from SARS-CoV-2, HCoV-NL63, HCoV-OC43 and HCoV-229E. Cultures that served as controls received a CEFX pool, an HIV-1 Nef pool, or no peptide. Overall study findings and caveats: From approximately 21 to 40, the median of SARS-CoV-2-reactive clonotypes rose without reaching significance.

Sequence data for DNA of cultured CD4+ T cells were generated by the Oncomine TCR Beta short-read assay. DNA came from CD4+ T cells after culture. TCRdb itself ran the PCR reads through MiXCR, one entry per CDR3 protein. The table shows about 7,100 distinct CDR3 sequences, with about 66% occurring only once. A remark on this clonotype: Its specificity is not known.

As for treatment: approximately nine-day PBMC culture with coronavirus spike peptide pools or control peptides (ViraFEST assay). The germline V gene encodes CDR1 KGHSH and CDR2 LQKENI. Trimming left V 1 base short and J 6 bases short, with 9 bases between. The CDR3 contains 13 residues. Sequencing was done on a sample of CD4+ T cells from blood, cultured in vitro. The TCR sequence derives from a human donor who had recovered from COVID-19. V and J are TRBV18 and TRBJ1-2; D is possibly TRBD1 (5 bases). This CDR3 reads CASSPRRVDGYTF. CDR3 nucleotides: TGTGCCAGCTCACCACGCAGGGTAGATGGCTACACCTTC.